The 3 T cell receptor beta chains given below trace back to one sample, sequenced in a study of a mutant IDH1 vaccine in newly diagnosed glioma. Indicated time point: week 5, during vaccination. Alongside topical imiquimod, each dose of vaccine comprised 300 ug of mutant IDH1 20-mer peptide. Antigens of these TCRs are unknown. Measured with immunoSEQ multiplex PCR; TCRdb has only the in-frame clones, and not every one. The sample consists of around 38,000 clones, approximately 83% of them appearing once. The sequences come from PBMCs, collected from a glioma patient whose treatment included an IDH1 peptide vaccine. All receptors come from a man younger than 40 with glioma.

The chain combines TRBV19 with TRBJ1-3, with D uncertain. Trimming took 9 bases from V and 0 from J, leaving 12 bases between them. CDR3 length: 14 residues. Germline V CDR1 and CDR2: LNHDA, SQIVND (reference sequence). The CDR3 region is CASRLTNSGNTIYF. The CDR3, as DNA: TGTGCCAGCAGACTTACCAACTCTGGAAACACCATATATTTT.

J is TRBJ2-7 and V is TRBV4-1; D may be TRBD1 (6 bases). Trimming shortened V by 2 bases and J by 3 bases, and 17 bases separated the two germline ends. The CDR3 extends over 16 amino acids. From germline, CDR1 is MGHRA and CDR2 YSYEKL. CDR3 DNA: TGCGCCAGCAGCCAACCCCTCGGGACAAGGTACTACGAGCAGTACTTC. It encodes CASSQPLGTRYYEQYF.

This clone was counted a single time. CDR3 region: CASSVQDLETQYF. The DNA for the CDR3 is TGTGCCAGCAGTGTACAAGATTTGGAGACCCAGTACTTC. The V and J genes are TRBV2 and TRBJ2-5, with D unresolved. The germline V and J ends were trimmed by 4 bases and 5 bases, with 11 bases remaining between them. Looked up from germline, CDR1 is SNHLY and CDR2 is FYNNEI. CDR3 length equals 13 residues.